This T cell receptor beta chain was documented in a study of T cell responses to AZD1222 COVID-19 vaccine. Details on this clone: Other DNA sequences in the sample encode the same CDR3.

Method: immunoSEQ multiplex PCR; TCRdb's copy keeps in-frame clones and lacks some. The sample gives more than 95,000 clones, roughly nine tenths of which show up once; 1.5% to 2% is in the top ten. The V gene lost 3 bases and the J gene lost 11 bases, with 7 bases spanning the gap. This CDR3 has 11 amino acids. The germline V gene has CDR1 MDHEN and CDR2 SYDVKM. The chain carries TRBV28 and TRBJ1-4, with TRBD1 as a possible D gene (5 bases). Material: peripheral blood, obtained 28 days after the second AZD1222 dose. This receptor was identified in an adult who received the AZD1222 COVID-19 vaccine. The CDR3 nucleotides are TGTGCCAGCAGTTTTAGGGACAAACTGTTTTTT. As protein: CASSFRDKLFF.